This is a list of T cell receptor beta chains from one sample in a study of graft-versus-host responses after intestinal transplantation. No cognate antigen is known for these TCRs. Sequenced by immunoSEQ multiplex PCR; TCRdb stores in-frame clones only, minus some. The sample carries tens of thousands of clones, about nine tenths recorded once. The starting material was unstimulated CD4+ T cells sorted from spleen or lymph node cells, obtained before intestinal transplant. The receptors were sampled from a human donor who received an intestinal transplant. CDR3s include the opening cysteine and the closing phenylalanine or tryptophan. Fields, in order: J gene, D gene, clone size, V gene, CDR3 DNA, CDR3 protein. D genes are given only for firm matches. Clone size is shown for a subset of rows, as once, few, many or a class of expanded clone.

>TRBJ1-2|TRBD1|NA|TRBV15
TGTGCCACCAGCAGGGACAGGGGAGGAGGCTACACCTTC
CATSRDRGGGYTF
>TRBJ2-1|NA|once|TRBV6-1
TGTGCCAGCAGTGAAGACGGGAGTAGCAGCAGTGAGCAGTTCTTC
CASSEDGSSSSEQFF
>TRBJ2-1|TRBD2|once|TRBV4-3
TGCGCCAGCAGCCAAGTCCAGCGGGACTTCAATGAGCAGTTCTTC
CASSQVQRDFNEQFF
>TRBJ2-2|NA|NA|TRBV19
TGTGCCAGTAGTATCACGGCAGGGTGGAATACCGGGGAGCTGTTTTTT
CASSITAGWNTGELFF
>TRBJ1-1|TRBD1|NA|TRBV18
TGTGCCAGCTCCCGCCCACAGGGGCAGAGCACTGAAGCTTTCTTT
CASSRPQGQSTEAFF
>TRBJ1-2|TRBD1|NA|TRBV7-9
TGTGCCAGCGAGCCAACAGGGGGCTATGGCTACACCTTC
CASEPTGGYGYTF
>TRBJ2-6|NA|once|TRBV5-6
TGTGCCAGCAGCTTGGCCCAAGGAAGGGGCGGTGGGGCCAACGTCCTGACTTTC
CASSLAQGRGGGANVLTF
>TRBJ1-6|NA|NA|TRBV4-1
TGCGCCAGCAGCCAACAACAGGGATTGGTTAATTCACCCCTCCACTTT
CASSQQQGLVNSPLHF
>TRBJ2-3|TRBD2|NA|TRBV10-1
TGCGCCAGCAGTGAGTCGGAGACTAGCGGGGGCTGGGATACGCAGTATTTT
CASSESETSGGWDTQYF
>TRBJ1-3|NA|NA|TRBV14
TGTGCCAGCAGCCACTTCGCTGGAAACACCATATATTTT
CASSHFAGNTIYF